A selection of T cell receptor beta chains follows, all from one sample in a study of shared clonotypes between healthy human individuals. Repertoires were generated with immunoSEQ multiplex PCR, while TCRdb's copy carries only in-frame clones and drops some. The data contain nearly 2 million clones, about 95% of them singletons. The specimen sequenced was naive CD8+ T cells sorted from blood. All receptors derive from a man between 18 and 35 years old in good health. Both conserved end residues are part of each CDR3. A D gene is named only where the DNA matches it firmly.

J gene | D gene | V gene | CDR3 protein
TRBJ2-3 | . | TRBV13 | CASSLSPDTQYF
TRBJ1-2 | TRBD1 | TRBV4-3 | CASSPTRQGDFLYGYTF
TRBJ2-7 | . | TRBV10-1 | CASSESSSEPGDEQYF
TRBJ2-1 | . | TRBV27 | CASSGSFHEQFF
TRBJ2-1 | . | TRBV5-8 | CASSKDEVRKFF
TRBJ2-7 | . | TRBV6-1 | CASSEVWGGGYEQYF
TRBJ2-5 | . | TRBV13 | CASSFSTSVTETQYF
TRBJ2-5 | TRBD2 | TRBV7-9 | CASSGSVLAGFEETQYF
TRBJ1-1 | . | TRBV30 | CAWGDTSPEAFF
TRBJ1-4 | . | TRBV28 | CASSFNTRWEKLFF